This T cell receptor beta chain was captured by sequencing in a study of human T cells and chemical hapten exposure (dated by TCRdb to 2020 to 2023). Some background on the complete study: For sensitization, 2% DPC in acetone was applied to a 2 cm by 2 cm area of upper inner arm skin. Throughout the study period of around 24 weeks, patients also received therapeutic DPC doses to the scalp every week. Patch testing was done on the upper back using Finn chambers containing 0.01% DPC, and results were scored after 6 days according to International Contact Dermatitis Research Group standards. Alopecia areata with under or over 50% scalp involvement, alopecia totalis and alopecia universalis were represented in the patient cohort, which was mostly female. Libraries were pooled for sequencing, and variation in per-sample TCR yields was attributed mainly to small differences in library volumes within the pool. The study tracked peripheral blood TCR repertoire changes in vivo during primary and secondary sensitization to the hapten diphenylcyclopropenone (DPC) in alopecia patients. Blood was sampled from patients pre-sensitization (week 0) and at 2, 6 and about 24 weeks after DPC sensitization. For TCR sequencing, blood came from 25 to 35 alopecia patients at anywhere from one to four time points (pre-sensitization, 2, 6 and 24 weeks).

Note on this clonotype: Its target antigen remains unknown. Within one base of it there is no much larger clone, and no base qualities were kept.

Overall results and qualifications from the work: Alopecia, a presumed autoimmune disease, was present in all patients, so the immune response of the patients might differ from that of healthy individuals. Expanded TCRs formed significantly more large CDR3 similarity clusters than pre-sensitization or healthy control sets, consistent with antigen-driven responses. After repeated subsampling, the strength of the expansion versus patch-test correlation and the threshold at which it became significant changed. Patch test score was positively correlated with the number of PT1 expanded TCRs, with significance at thresholds 8, 16 and 32 but not at 4. DPC sensitization did not change how many TCRs were above 1 in 1000 frequency, and no evidence was found of alterations in global repertoire structure.

This sample's time point label indicates: patch test 3, about 24 weeks after DPC sensitization. The treatment or condition label, read with the paper, signifies: therapeutic diphenylcyclopropenone sensitization with weekly scalp DPC. At every patch-test visit, the blood draw took place before the patch test was put on. Patients were eligible if aged 18 to 70, diagnosed with alopecia and judged suitable for DPC therapy, and pregnant patients were excluded. Total RNA was extracted from unfractionated whole blood that had been collected in Tempus Blood RNA tubes. Including the terminal cysteine and phenylalanine, the CDR3 comprises 11 residues. This entry keeps only the CDR3 DNA: 33 bases, framed from base 1. V drops 9 bases and J drops 3 bases, leaving 9 bases in between. CDR1 and CDR2, looked up from the germline V gene (reference sequence), are LNHDA and SQIVND. The protocol used for the library was RACE. Instrument on record: NextSeq 500. During library preparation, unique molecular identifiers were attached to individual cDNA molecules so that TCRs could be counted quantitatively and reproducibly. Each blood RNA sample was used to sequence both TCR alpha and TCR beta chains. For the original study's pipeline: The median number of TCRs per sample was over 95,000, ranging from 23,224 to 690,600. V, J and CDR3 annotation of the TCR reads was carried out using the Decombinator software suite. For the PS versus PT1 abundance plots, all samples were subsampled to the same number of TCRs (28,000). TCRs were defined as expanded if absent before sensitization and observed at least eight times at the 2-week time point. TCRdb itself trimmed the public reads at Q25 with fastp, ran MiXCR and retained productive beta chains. CDR3 protein sequences are deduplicated, and each keeps its most common genes and DNA. TCRdb, rather than the study authors, made the V and J calls. This sample has approximately 160,000 distinct CDR3 sequences in its table, and 28% of those were observed once. Around 2.3% of the sample rests with the top ten.

The specimen was whole blood, collected in connection with sensitization to the hapten diphenylcyclopropenone (DPC). The chain uses TRBV19 and TRBJ2-7; the D call could be TRBD1 or TRBD2, with each sharing 5 bases. This clonotype was sampled from a woman in her late teens or twenties with alopecia areata. Some clones in this sample may be carry-over from other donors' samples. The DNA reads TGTGCCAGCGGGACGGTCTACGAGCAGTACTTC. Its protein product is CASGTVYEQYF. Supplemented by the reference TRBV19 and TRBJ2-7 proteins around the CDR3, the complete variable domain is DGGITQSPKYLFRKEGQNVTLSCEQNLNHDAMYWYRQDPGQGLRLIYYSQIVNDFQKGDIAEGYSVSREKKESFPLTVTSAQKNPTAFYLCASGTVYEQYFGPGTRLTVT.